Presented here are 31 T cell receptor beta chains from one specimen sequenced in a study of T cell clonality in common variable immunodeficiency. Findings and caveats of the study: Common variable immunodeficiency TCR beta sequences reportedly had fewer deletions and N-nucleotide insertions.

Their antigen targets remain unknown. Profiled with immunoSEQ multiplex PCR; TCRdb holds only in-frame clones, not every one. The repertoire shows 30,000 to 35,000 clones, none seen only once; the top ten take 5.5% to 7%. Source material: peripheral blood mononuclear cells. The receptor source for this set is a human donor with common variable immunodeficiency.

Points on this clone: The CDR3 end lies 3 residues beyond the end of the read and is filled in from the germline J gene. The rearrangement uses TRBV7-8 and TRBJ2-5, with 7 positions matching TRBD2. This CDR3 is built from 16 residues. Germline V gene lookup returns CDR1 SGHVS and CDR2 FQNEAQ. Trimming removed 5 bases from V and 0 bases from J; junction bases left unmatched: 9. The CDR3 sequence is CASSVRRSGYQETQYF. The CDR3 DNA, read in part, is TGTGCCAGCAGCGTAAGACGTAGCGGGTACCAAGAGACC.

A few counts support this clone. The read is 3 residues too short to cover the CDR3 end, so that end is filled in from the germline J gene. The chain has TRBV7-9 and TRBJ2-1, with D perhaps TRBD1 (7 bases). The V end was cut by 2 bases, the J end by 9 bases, with 17 bases between. CDR1 is SEHNR, CDR2 FQNEAQ, per germline (reference sequence). This CDR3 has 15 amino acids. The chain's CDR3 is CASSLTARGAGEQFF. The covered CDR3 bases are TGTGCCAGCAGCTTAACTGCCAGGGGGGCCGGTGAG.

This clone has more than one count but fewer than ten. The observed sequence ends 3 residues before the CDR3 terminus, with the missing tail filled in from the germline J gene. The genes are TRBV7-8 and TRBJ2-6; D may match TRBD1 or TRBD2 (5 bases each). The CDR3 has 17 amino acids. The V and J ends lost 2 bases and 2 bases respectively, with 13 bases between them. Germline assignment: CDR1 SGHVS and CDR2 FQNEAQ. Partial CDR3 DNA: TGTGCCAGCAGCTTATCAGGGAGCACGACTGGGGCCAACGTC. This codes for CASSLSGSTTGANV. The CDR3 in its entirety is CASSLSGSTTGANVLTF.

Note on this clone: Read coverage stops 3 residues before the CDR3 terminus; the germline J gene supplies the remainder. The chain joins TRBV7-2 to TRBJ2-7, with 7 bases matching TRBD2. Germline trimming cut 2 bases from V and 6 bases from J; bases unmatched to any gene: 7. CDR1 is SGHTA, CDR2 FQGNSA, per germline. The CDR3 length is 14 residues. The sequenced part of the CDR3 DNA is TGTGCCAGCAGCTTACTGCGGGAGAAAGTCGAG. Translated: CASSLLREKVE. The full CDR3 protein is CASSLLREKVEQYF.

Points on this clone: The read ends 3 residues shy of where the CDR3 ends; the end is completed using the germline J gene. The chain recombines TRBV7-4 with TRBJ2-5, with 7 bases that match TRBD2. The germline V gene encodes CDR1 SGHVT and CDR2 SQSDAQ. The trim removed 3 bases at V and 3 bases at J, leaving 4 bases unmatched. The CDR3 loop spans 14 amino acids. The sequenced part of the CDR3 DNA is TGTGCCAGCAGCTTCGGGGGAGGGAAAGAGACC. Translation: CASSFGGGKET. The full-length CDR3 reads as CASSFGGGKETQYF.

In its sample, this clone was seen many times. The read stops 3 residues short of the end of the CDR3; the missing end is completed from the germline J gene. This chain links TRBV5-5 with TRBJ2-3; TRBD2 matches at 11 bases. Germline loops: CDR1 SGHKS, CDR2 YYEKEE (reference sequence). The CDR3 contains 14 residues. Trimming removed 5 bases from V and 2 bases from J; junction bases left unmatched: 1. The CDR3 protein is CASSSGRDTDTQYF. Incomplete CDR3 DNA: TGTGCCAGCAGTAGCGGGAGGGACACAGATACG.

Only a few counts were recorded for this clone. The CDR3 extends 3 residues past the end of the read, so its final part is completed from the germline J gene. J is TRBJ2-1 and V is TRBV11-1, with 12 bases fitting TRBD2. Trimming removed 5 bases from V and 4 bases from J; junction bases left unmatched: 0. Germline V gene lookup returns CDR1 SGHAT and CDR2 FQDESV (reference sequence). This CDR3 spans 14 amino acids. CDR3 DNA (partial): TGTGCCAGCAGCGGACTAGCGGGATACAATGAG. Translation: CASSGLAGYNE. Given in full, the CDR3 is CASSGLAGYNEQFF.

A word on this clone: The read ends 3 residues before the CDR3 terminus; that terminus is restored from the germline J gene. V and J are TRBV5-6 and TRBJ1-1, with D possibly being TRBD1 (5 bases). V was trimmed by 2 bases and J by 5 bases, leaving 10 bases between them. Germline V CDR1 and CDR2: SGHDT, YYEEEE. The length of the CDR3 is 13 residues. CDR3 sequence reads: CASSLGRATEAFF. The part of the CDR3 DNA that was read is TGTGCCAGCAGCTTAGGCAGGGCAACTGAA.

This clone has a handful of counts. The read falls 3 residues short of the CDR3 end, and the missing part is taken from the germline J gene. The chain couples TRBV5-6 to TRBJ1-2, with D perhaps matching TRBD1 (6 bases). The germline CDR1 and CDR2 sequences are SGHDT and YYEEEE. The ends were cut back, 4 bases at V and 4 bases at J, with 14 bases in the middle. The CDR3 consists of 14 residues. This CDR3 is CASSRLGGSYGYTF. The part of the CDR3 DNA that was read is TGTGCCAGCAGCCGATTAGGGGGATCCTATGGC.

This clone was observed at least ten times. The DNA ends 3 residues before the CDR3 does, and the rest of the CDR3 is filled in from the germline J gene. V usage is TRBV12-5 and J usage is TRBJ2-2; possible D gene TRBD1, 5 bases. This CDR3 region has 14 residues. The germline V and J ends were trimmed by 1 base and 6 bases, with 9 bases remaining between them. The V gene's germline CDR1 is LGHNT and CDR2 FRNRAP. The CDR3 bases that were read are TGTGCTAGTGGTTTGGGGGCAGGGCCCGGGGAG. Amino acids: CASGLGAGPGE. The CDR3 as a whole reads CASGLGAGPGELFF. Filled out from reference TRBV12-5 and TRBJ2-2, the complete variable domain reads DARVTQTPRHKVTEMGQEVTMRCQPILGHNTVFWYRQTMMQGLELLAYFRNRAPLDDSGMPKDRFSAEMPDATLATLKIQPSEPRDSAVYFCASGLGAGPGELFFGEGSRLTVL.

The part of the CDR3 DNA that was read is TGTGCCAGCAGGCCCTCGGGGGGGGGCATTGTGGGGAACACTGAA. Protein sequence: CASRPSGGGIVGNTE. The complete CDR3 protein is CASRPSGGGIVGNTEAFF. The chain has TRBV7-6 and TRBJ1-1, with D possibly TRBD1 on 6 matching bases. Coverage ceases 3 residues before the CDR3 finishes, and the germline J gene fills in the end. CDR1 and CDR2 (germline): SGHVS, FNYEAQ. The CDR3 loop spans 18 amino acids. Trimming pared 6 bases from V and 1 base from J, leaving 24 bases between.

Many counts were recorded for this clone. The read gets to within 3 residues of the CDR3 end, and the germline J gene fills in the rest. The rearrangement uses TRBV7-2 and TRBJ2-2; TRBD2 agrees at 12 bases. The germline CDR1 and CDR2 sequences are SGHTA and FQGNSA. Unmatched junction bases numbered 3, after V lost 5 bases and J lost 5 bases. This CDR3 has 15 amino acids. The CDR3 bases that were read are TGTGCCAGCAGCCCCACTAGCGGGGGGACCGGGGAG. It yields the protein CASSPTSGGTGE. The entire CDR3 is CASSPTSGGTGELFF. The full variable domain, rest sourced from reference TRBV7-2 and TRBJ2-2, is GAGVSQSPSNKVTEKGKDVELRCDPISGHTALYWYRQSLGQGLEFLIYFQGNSAPDKSGLPSDRFSAERTGGSVSTLTIQRTQQEDSAVYLCASSPTSGGTGELFFGEGSRLTVL.

Note on this clone: Sequencing ends 3 residues short of the CDR3 end; the germline J gene provides the rest. The chain carries TRBV19 and TRBJ1-5; perhaps TRBD1 as D (5 bases). The CDR3 runs to 20 residues. Germline values: CDR1 LNHDA, CDR2 SQIVND (reference sequence). The V gene lost 0 bases and the J gene lost 4 bases, with 25 bases spanning the gap. The CDR3 is CASSIERGRGVSRRNQPQHF. The CDR3 DNA, read in part, is TGTGCCAGTAGTATAGAGAGGGGCCGAGGGGTTAGTAGAAGAAATCAGCCC.

This clone came up many times. The read ends 3 residues early relative to the CDR3; the germline J gene fills the gap. J is TRBJ2-7 and V is TRBV18; D may be TRBD2 (5 bases). Germline V gene lookup returns CDR1 KGHSH and CDR2 LQKENI. With 1 base removed from V and 4 bases from J, the gap between germline ends came to 11 bases. The CDR3 loop spans 14 amino acids. CDR3 DNA (partial): TGTGCCAGCTCACCACAAGAGGGTCTGTACGAG. It yields the protein CASSPQEGLYE. The full-length CDR3 reads as CASSPQEGLYEQYF.

This clone has at least ten counts. With the read ending 3 residues before the CDR3 end, the germline J gene is used to fill in that end. The V call is TRBV5-3, the J call TRBJ1-1; D possibly corresponds to TRBD1 (5 bases). TRBV5-3 is treated as an ORF (open reading frame) with a function not yet certain. V lost 5 bases and J lost 5, with 19 bases in between. This CDR3 spans 15 amino acids. The sequenced part of the CDR3 DNA is TGTGCCAGAAGTACCGGGGGAGGGTTTGGTACTGAA. It codes for CARSTGGGFGTE. The CDR3 in full is CARSTGGGFGTEAFF.

This clone was detected only a few times. This could be a read error, since a much larger clone is one nucleotide away. The read ends 3 residues early relative to the CDR3; the germline J gene fills the gap. V and J are TRBV5-8 and TRBJ1-1, with a possible D match to TRBD1 (5 bases). Per the germline V gene, CDR1 is SGHTS and CDR2 is YDEGEE. The CDR3 consists of 12 residues. The CDR3 spells CASSYSGTSAFF. The sequenced part of the CDR3 DNA is TGTGCCAGCAGCTACTCCGGGACTAGC.

As regards this clone: Read sequence stops 3 residues before the CDR3 end, and the germline J gene provides the missing end. The chain links TRBV2 to TRBJ2-3; 7 bases line up with TRBD2. Germline V gene sequence: CDR1 SNHLY, CDR2 FYNNEI. The ends lost 6 bases at V and 4 bases at J; junction bases unmatched: 10. This CDR3 comprises 15 residues. CDR3 bases read: TGTGCCAGCAGCAAGGTGCTAGCGGACTCAGATACG. This gives the protein CASSKVLADSDT. The full CDR3 protein reads CASSKVLADSDTQYF. The variable domain in full, completed from reference TRBV2 and TRBJ2-3, reads EPEVTQTPSHQVTQMGQEVILRCVPISNHLYFYWYRQILGQKVEFLVSFYNNEISEKSEIFDDQFSVERPDGSNFTLKIRSTKLEDSAMYFCASSKVLADSDTQYFGPGTRLTVL.

CDR3 amino acids: CASSYLGGGPRETQYF. CDR3 DNA, as far as it was read: TGTGCCAGCAGTTACTTGGGGGGAGGGCCTCGAGAGACC. The chain joins TRBV6-2 or TRBV6-3 to TRBJ2-5, with 7 bases fitting TRBD2. Read sequence stops 3 residues before the CDR3 end, and the germline J gene provides the missing end. Germline loops: CDR1 MNHEY, CDR2 SVGEGT. The CDR3 sequence is 16 residues long. With 1 base clipped from V and 4 bases from J, the junction kept 9 bases outside the gene matches.

This clone appeared a few times. The observed sequence ends 3 residues before the CDR3 terminus, with the missing tail filled in from the germline J gene. This sequence joins TRBV5-5 and TRBJ1-5; D is ambiguous. Trimming left V 4 bases short and J 5 bases short, with 13 bases between. Looked up from germline, CDR1 is SGHKS and CDR2 is YYEKEE (reference sequence). This CDR3 comprises 14 residues. The part of the CDR3 DNA that was read is TGTGCCAGCAGCCCGACGTTGCTAGATCAGCCC. Protein: CASSPTLLDQP. The full CDR3 protein is CASSPTLLDQPQHF. The whole variable domain, remainder taken from reference TRBV5-5 and TRBJ1-5, is DAGVTQSPTHLIKTRGQQVTLRCSPISGHKSVSWYQQVLGQGPQFIFQYYEKEERGRGNFPDRFSARQFPNYSSELNVNALLLGDSALYLCASSPTLLDQPQHFGDGTRLSIL.

This clone was counted only a few times. The read comes to an end 3 residues before the CDR3 does, leaving the germline J gene to fill in the end. The chain is built from TRBV20-1 and TRBJ2-1; D possibly corresponds to TRBD2 (6 bases). CDR3 length: 14 amino acids. The ends were cut back, 5 bases at V and 5 bases at J, with 16 bases in the middle. Germline loops: CDR1 DFQATT, CDR2 SNEGSKA (reference sequence). The DNA read from the CDR3 is TGCAGTGCTCGTCCGGGACTCAGAAACAATGAG. The encoded protein is CSARPGLRNNE. The entire CDR3 protein is CSARPGLRNNEQFF.

To note about this clone: Coverage ceases 3 residues before the CDR3 finishes, and the germline J gene fills in the end. The rearrangement links TRBV6-2 or TRBV6-3 to TRBJ1-2; 9 bases fit TRBD1. The germline V gene encodes CDR1 MNHEY and CDR2 SVGEGT. There are 16 residues in the CDR3. V trimming: 4 bases; J trimming: 4 bases; junction bases outside the gene matches: 10. The CDR3 DNA, read in part, is TGTGCCAGCAGTTTTTCGGACAGGGGTTGGGGCTATGGC. Amino acids: CASSFSDRGWGYG. The full CDR3 reads CASSFSDRGWGYGYTF.

This clone was counted only a few times. CDR3 DNA, as far as it was read: TGTGCCAGCAGTTACTCGTCGGGCGGGGAACCCTACGAG. This sequence encodes CASSYSSGGEPYE. The CDR3 in its entirety is CASSYSSGGEPYEQYF. The chain employs TRBV6-2 or TRBV6-3 and TRBJ2-7; a possible D gene is TRBD2 (6 bases). The CDR3 goes on 3 residues after the read ends, and that part is filled in from the germline J gene. V lost 0 bases, J lost 2 bases, and 14 bases lay in between. CDR3 length: 16 residues. Germline V gene lookup returns CDR1 MNHEY and CDR2 SVGEGT.

This clone occurred many times. Sequencing ends 3 residues short of the CDR3 end; the germline J gene provides the rest. The rearrangement links TRBV12-3 or TRBV12-4 to TRBJ2-5; possible D gene TRBD2, 5 bases. The CDR3 totals 16 residues. The V gene lost 5 bases and the J gene lost 0 bases, with 16 bases spanning the gap. The CDR3 DNA, read in part, is TGTGCCAGCAGTGGTGATACAGCGGAGTACCAAGAGACC. Translating gives CASSGDTAEYQET. The entire CDR3 protein is CASSGDTAEYQETQYF.

This clone was observed many times. The CDR3 is cut off 3 residues early in the read; its end comes from the germline J gene. The chain employs TRBV6-2 or TRBV6-3 and TRBJ1-4, with 7 bases fitting TRBD1. The CDR3 is 14 amino acids. Germline loops: CDR1 MNHEY, CDR2 SVGEGT. V lost 7 bases to trimming and J lost 4 bases; unmatched junction nucleotides: 6. The CDR3 is CASNTRDSNEKLFF. CDR3 bases read: TGTGCCAGCAACACGAGGGACAGTAATGAAAAA.

In regard to this clone: The CDR3 end is not reached by the read, which stops 3 residues before it; the germline J gene fills it in. The chain couples TRBV5-6 to TRBJ2-1, with TRBD2 matching 8 bases. Germline values: CDR1 SGHDT, CDR2 YYEEEE. V dropped 3 bases and J dropped 2; count of bases not matched to a gene: 4. The length of the CDR3 is 15 residues. The DNA read from the CDR3 is TGTGCCAGCAGCTCTACTAGCGGTGCCTACAATGAG. It is translated as CASSSTSGAYNE. The full CDR3 sequence reads CASSSTSGAYNEQFF.

In the case of this clone: The read terminates 3 residues ahead of where the CDR3 ends, so the germline J gene completes it. The chain links TRBV20-1 to TRBJ2-7; tentative D call: TRBD1 (6 bases). Trimming took off 6 bases at V and 5 bases at J, with 17 bases between the two ends. Germline assignment: CDR1 DFQATT and CDR2 SNEGSKA (reference sequence). This CDR3 region has 13 residues. CDR3: CSAIAQGNNEQYF. The CDR3 DNA, read in part, is TGCAGTGCAATCGCACAGGGAAACAACGAG.

This clone has only a few counts. Read data end 3 residues before the CDR3 end; the end is taken from the germline J gene. The chain links TRBV30 to TRBJ1-2, with 9 positions matching TRBD1. Germline V gives CDR1 GTSNPN, CDR2 SVGIG (reference sequence). The CDR3 loop spans 15 amino acids. V was clipped by 1 base and J by 3 bases; unmatched bases: 6. The CDR3 loop is CAWSAYRGLDYGYTF. The CDR3 DNA, read in part, is TGTGCCTGGAGTGCTTACAGGGGGCTGGACTATGGC. The variable domain in full, completed from reference TRBV30 and TRBJ1-2, reads SQTIHQWPATLVQPVGSPLSLECTVEGTSNPNLYWYRQAAGRGLQLLFYSVGIGQISSEVPQNLSASRPQDRQFILSSKKLLLSDSGFYLCAWSAYRGLDYGYTFGSGTRLTVV.

Comment on this clone: The read ends 3 residues early relative to the CDR3; the germline J gene fills the gap. The genes are TRBV18 and TRBJ2-3; D perhaps matches TRBD1 (5 bases). The ends were cut back, 6 bases at V and 3 bases at J, with 19 bases in the middle. CDR3 length: 16 amino acids. In germline, CDR1 is KGHSH, CDR2 LQKENI. Here the CDR3 reads CASSQRGACGTDTQYF. CDR3 bases read: TGTGCCAGCTCTCAAAGGGGTGCTTGCGGAACAGATACG.

There are many counts of this clone. Read coverage stops 3 residues before the CDR3 terminus; the germline J gene supplies the remainder. The V and J genes are TRBV2 and TRBJ2-5; 11 bases match TRBD2. The germline gives CDR1 SNHLY, CDR2 FYNNEI. CDR3 length: 13 residues. With 6 bases clipped from V and 3 bases from J, the junction kept 0 bases outside the gene matches. The sequenced part of the CDR3 DNA is TGTGCCAGCAGGACTAGCGGGGAAGAGACC. It translates to CASRTSGEET. The CDR3 as a whole reads CASRTSGEETQYF.

This clone was recorded at least ten times. The CDR3 protein is CASSPGVANEKLFF. The part of the CDR3 DNA that was read is TGTGCCAGCAGCCCCGGGGTGGCTAATGAAAAA. The V gene is TRBV7-2, the J gene TRBJ1-4; no definite D call. The read ends 3 residues early relative to the CDR3; the germline J gene fills the gap. The CDR3 length is 14 residues. Trimming left V 5 bases short and J 3 bases short, with 10 bases between. Germline CDR1 reads SGHTA; CDR2 reads FQGNSA.

This clone was detected ten times or more. The missing CDR3 end, 3 residues past where the read stops, is filled in from the germline J gene. V usage is TRBV30 and J usage is TRBJ2-1; 7 bases map to TRBD1. This CDR3 region has 15 residues. Per the germline V gene, CDR1 is GTSNPN and CDR2 is SVGIG (reference sequence). After removal of 0 bases from V and 0 bases from J, the junction contained 2 bases not matched to a gene. The CDR3 protein is CAWSVGTASYNEQFF. The CDR3 bases that were read are TGTGCCTGGAGTGTAGGGACAGCCTCCTACAATGAG.